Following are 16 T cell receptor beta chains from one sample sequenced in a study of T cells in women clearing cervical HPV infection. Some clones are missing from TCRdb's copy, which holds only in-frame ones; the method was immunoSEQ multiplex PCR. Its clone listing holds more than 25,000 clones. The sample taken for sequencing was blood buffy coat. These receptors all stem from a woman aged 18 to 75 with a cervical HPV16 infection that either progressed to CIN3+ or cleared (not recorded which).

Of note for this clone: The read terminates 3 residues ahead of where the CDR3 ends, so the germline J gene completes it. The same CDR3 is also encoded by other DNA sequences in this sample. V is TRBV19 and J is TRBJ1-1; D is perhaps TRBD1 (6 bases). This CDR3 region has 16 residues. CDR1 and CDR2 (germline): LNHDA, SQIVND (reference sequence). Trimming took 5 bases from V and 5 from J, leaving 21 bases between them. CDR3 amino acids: CASSPEGGEVWTEAFF. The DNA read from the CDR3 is TGTGCCAGTAGTCCGGAAGGGGGGGAGGTTTGGACTGAA. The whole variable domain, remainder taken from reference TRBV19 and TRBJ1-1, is DGGITQSPKYLFRKEGQNVTLSCEQNLNHDAMYWYRQDPGQGLRLIYYSQIVNDFQKGDIAEGYSVSREKKESFPLTVTSAQKNPTAFYLCASSPEGGEVWTEAFFGQGTRLTVV.

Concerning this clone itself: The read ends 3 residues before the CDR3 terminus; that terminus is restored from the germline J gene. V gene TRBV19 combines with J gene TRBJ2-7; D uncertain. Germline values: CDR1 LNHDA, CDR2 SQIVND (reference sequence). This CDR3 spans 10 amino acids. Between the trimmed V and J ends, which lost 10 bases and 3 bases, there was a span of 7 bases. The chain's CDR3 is CATSVYEQYF. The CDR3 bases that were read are TGTGCCACCTCGGTCTACGAG.

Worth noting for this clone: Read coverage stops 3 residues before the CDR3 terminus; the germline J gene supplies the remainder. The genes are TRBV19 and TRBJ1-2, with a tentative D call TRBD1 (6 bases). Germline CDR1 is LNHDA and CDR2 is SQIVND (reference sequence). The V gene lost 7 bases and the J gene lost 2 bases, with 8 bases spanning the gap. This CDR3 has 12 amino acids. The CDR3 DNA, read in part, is TGTGCCAGTACTACAGGGAACTATGGC. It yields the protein CASTTGNYG. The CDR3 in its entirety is CASTTGNYGYTF.

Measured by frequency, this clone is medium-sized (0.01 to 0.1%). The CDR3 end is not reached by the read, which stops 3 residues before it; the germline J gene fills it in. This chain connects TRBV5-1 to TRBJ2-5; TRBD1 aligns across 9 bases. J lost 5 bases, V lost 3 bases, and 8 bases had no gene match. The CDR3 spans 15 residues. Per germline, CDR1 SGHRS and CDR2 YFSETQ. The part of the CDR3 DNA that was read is TGCGCCAGCAGCTACCTGGGACAGGGAGGCGAGACC. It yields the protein CASSYLGQGGET. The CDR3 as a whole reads CASSYLGQGGETQYF.

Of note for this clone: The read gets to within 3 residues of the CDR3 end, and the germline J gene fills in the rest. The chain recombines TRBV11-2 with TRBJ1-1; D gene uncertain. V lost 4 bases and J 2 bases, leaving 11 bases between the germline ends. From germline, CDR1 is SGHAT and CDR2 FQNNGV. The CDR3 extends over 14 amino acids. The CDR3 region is CASSSRIFNTEAFF. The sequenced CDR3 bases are TGTGCCAGCAGCTCCAGGATTTTTAACACTGAA.

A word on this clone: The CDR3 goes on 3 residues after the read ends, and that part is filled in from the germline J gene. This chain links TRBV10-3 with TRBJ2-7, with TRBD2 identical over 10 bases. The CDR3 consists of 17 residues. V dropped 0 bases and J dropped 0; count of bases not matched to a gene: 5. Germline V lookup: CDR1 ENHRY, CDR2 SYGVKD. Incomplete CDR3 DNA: TGTGCCATCAGTGAGTCGAAGGCTAGCGGGGGCTCCTACGAG. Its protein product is CAISESKASGGSYE. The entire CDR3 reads CAISESKASGGSYEQYF.

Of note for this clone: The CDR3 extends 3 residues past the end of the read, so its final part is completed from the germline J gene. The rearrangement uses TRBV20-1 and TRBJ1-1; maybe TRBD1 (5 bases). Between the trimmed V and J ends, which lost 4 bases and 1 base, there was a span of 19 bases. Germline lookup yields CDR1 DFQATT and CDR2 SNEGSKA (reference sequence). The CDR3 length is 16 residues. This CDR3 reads CSATNPPGLRNTEAFF. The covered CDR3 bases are TGCAGTGCTACCAACCCCCCGGGACTGAGGAACACTGAA.

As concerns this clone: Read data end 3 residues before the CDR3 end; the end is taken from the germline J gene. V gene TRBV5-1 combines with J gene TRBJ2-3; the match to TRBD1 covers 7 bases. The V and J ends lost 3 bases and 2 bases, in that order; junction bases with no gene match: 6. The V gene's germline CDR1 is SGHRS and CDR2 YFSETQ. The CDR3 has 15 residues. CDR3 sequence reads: CASSSSGQPTDTQYF. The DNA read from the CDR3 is TGCGCCAGCAGCTCGTCGGGACAGCCCACAGATACG.

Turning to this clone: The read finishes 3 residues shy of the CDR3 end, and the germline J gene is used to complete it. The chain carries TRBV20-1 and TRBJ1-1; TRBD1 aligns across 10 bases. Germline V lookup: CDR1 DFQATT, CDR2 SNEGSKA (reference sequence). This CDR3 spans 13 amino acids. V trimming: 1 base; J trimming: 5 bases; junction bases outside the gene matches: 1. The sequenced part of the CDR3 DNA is TGCAGTGCTAGAGGGGGACAGGGGACTGAA. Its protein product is CSARGGQGTE. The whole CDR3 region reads CSARGGQGTEAFF.

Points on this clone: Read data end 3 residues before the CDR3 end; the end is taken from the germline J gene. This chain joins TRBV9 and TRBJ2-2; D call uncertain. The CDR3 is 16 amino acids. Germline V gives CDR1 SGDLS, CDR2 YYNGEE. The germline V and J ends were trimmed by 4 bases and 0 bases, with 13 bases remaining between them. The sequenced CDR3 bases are TGTGCCAGCAGCCCTCTTATGCTACCGAACACCGGGGAG. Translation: CASSPLMLPNTGE. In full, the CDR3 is CASSPLMLPNTGELFF.

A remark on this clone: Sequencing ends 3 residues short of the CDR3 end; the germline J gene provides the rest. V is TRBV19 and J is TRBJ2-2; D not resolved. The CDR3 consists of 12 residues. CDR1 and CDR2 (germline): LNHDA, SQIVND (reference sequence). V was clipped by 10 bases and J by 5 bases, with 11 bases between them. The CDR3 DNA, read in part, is TGTGCCATTATAATCGGGACCGGGGAG. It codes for CAIIIGTGE. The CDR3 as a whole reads CAIIIGTGELFF.

The sequenced part of the CDR3 DNA is TGTGCCAGCAGTGACACGGTCTATGGC. Its protein product is CASSDTVYG. The CDR3, in full, reads CASSDTVYGYTF. This chain joins TRBV2 and TRBJ1-2; D gene uncertain. The read terminates 3 residues before the CDR3 end, so the remaining end is supplied by the germline J gene. V was clipped by 3 bases and J by 4 bases, with 6 bases between them. Looked up from germline, CDR1 is SNHLY and CDR2 is FYNNEI. The CDR3 has 12 residues.

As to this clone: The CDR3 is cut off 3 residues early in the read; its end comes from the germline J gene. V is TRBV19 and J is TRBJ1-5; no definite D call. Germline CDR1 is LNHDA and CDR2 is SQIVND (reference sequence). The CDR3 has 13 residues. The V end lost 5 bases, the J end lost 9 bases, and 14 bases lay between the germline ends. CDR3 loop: CASSSQEGGPQHF. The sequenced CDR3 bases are TGTGCCAGTAGTTCGCAGGAAGGAGGGCCC.

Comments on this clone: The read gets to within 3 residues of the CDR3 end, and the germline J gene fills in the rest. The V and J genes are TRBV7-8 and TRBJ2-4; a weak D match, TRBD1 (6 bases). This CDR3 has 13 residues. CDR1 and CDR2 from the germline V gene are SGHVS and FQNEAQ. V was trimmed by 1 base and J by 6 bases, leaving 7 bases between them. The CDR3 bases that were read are TGTGCCAGCAGCTTAGTACAGGGAAACATT. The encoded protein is CASSLVQGNI. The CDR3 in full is CASSLVQGNIQYF.

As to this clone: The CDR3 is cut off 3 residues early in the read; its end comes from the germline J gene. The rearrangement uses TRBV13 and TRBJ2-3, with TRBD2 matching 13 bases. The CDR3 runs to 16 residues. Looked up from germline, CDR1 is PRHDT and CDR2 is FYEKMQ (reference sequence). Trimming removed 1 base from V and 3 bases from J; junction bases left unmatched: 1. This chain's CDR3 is CASSLEGLAGTDTQYF. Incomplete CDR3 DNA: TGTGCCAGCAGCTTAGAGGGACTAGCGGGAACAGATACG.

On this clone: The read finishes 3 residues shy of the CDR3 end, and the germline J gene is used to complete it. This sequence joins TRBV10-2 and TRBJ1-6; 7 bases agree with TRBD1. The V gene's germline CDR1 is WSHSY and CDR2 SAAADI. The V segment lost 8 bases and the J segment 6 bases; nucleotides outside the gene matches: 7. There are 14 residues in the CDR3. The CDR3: CASSQDRSNSPLHF. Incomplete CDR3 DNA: TGCGCCAGCTCCCAGGACAGGAGTAATTCACCC.